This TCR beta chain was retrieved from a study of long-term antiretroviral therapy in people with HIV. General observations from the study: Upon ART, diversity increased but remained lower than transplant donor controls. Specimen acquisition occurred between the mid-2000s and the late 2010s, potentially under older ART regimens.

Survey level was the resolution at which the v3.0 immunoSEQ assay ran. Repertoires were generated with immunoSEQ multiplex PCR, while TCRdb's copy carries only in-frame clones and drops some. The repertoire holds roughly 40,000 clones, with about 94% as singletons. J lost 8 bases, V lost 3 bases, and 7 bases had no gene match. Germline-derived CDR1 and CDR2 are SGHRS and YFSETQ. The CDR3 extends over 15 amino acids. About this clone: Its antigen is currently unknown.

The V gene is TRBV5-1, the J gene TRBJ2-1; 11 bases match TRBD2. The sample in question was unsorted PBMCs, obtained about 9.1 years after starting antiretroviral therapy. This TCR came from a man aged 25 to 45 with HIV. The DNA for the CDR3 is TGCGCCAGCAGCTACGGGACTAGCGGCCCGGATGAGCAGTTCTTC. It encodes CASSYGTSGPDEQFF.